This T cell receptor (beta chain) was profiled in a study of T cell responses to AZD1222 COVID-19 vaccine. CDR1 and CDR2 from the germline V gene are LNHDA and SQIVND (reference sequence). V lost 4 bases, J lost 6 bases, and 14 bases stayed unmatched. The CDR3 is 17 residues long. Second doses were pooled across both intervals (about 4 or about 12 weeks). Sequencing was performed with immunoSEQ multiplex PCR; in TCRdb, only in-frame clones are kept and a portion is missing. This table has 180,000 or so clones, 90% to 95% appearing once. The sequenced sample was peripheral blood, obtained 28 days after the second AZD1222 dose. The sequence was obtained from an adult who received the AZD1222 COVID-19 vaccine. The V and J genes are TRBV19 and TRBJ2-4; 8 bases map to TRBD2. The CDR3 nucleotides read TGTGCCAGTAGTAGTAGCGGGGCGGGCTGGGTGAGAAACATTCAGTACTTC. This translates into CASSSSGAGWVRNIQYF.